Shown below are 7 T cell receptor beta chains from a single sample sequenced in a study of vaccination effects on CD4 cells after COVID-19. Antigen-specific CD4+ T cells expanded by the ViraFEST assay with viral peptide pools were then sequenced. On day 10 of culture, CD4+ T cells were separated out. Sometime from March through December 2020, the person acquired a SARS-CoV-2 infection that PCR confirmed. Vaccine administered to participants consisted of two doses of either BNT162b2 or mRNA-1273. These receptors lack a known antigen. Using immunoSEQ multiplex PCR, the repertoire was profiled, and TCRdb retains in-frame clones only, with some absent. The sample records 15,000 to 20,000 clones, nearly 75% being singletons. This sample comprised CD4+ T cells from PBMCs cultured with SARS-CoV-2 spike peptides, obtained after COVID-19 vaccination. Every receptor here comes from a human donor who had a prior SARS-CoV-2 infection.

This clone was picked up one time. The gene calls are TRBV5-1 and TRBJ2-2; D not resolved. Between the trimmed V and J ends, which lost 1 base and 2 bases, there was a span of 0 bases. The CDR3 contains 12 residues. Germline V gene lookup returns CDR1 SGHRS and CDR2 YFSETQ. The DNA of the CDR3 is TGCGCCAGCAGCTTGAACACCGGGGAGCTGTTTTTT. Translating it yields CASSLNTGELFF.

V and J are TRBV3-1 (or the pseudogene TRBV3-2) and TRBJ1-1; the D is unclear. This CDR3 has 13 amino acids. From germline, CDR1 is LGHDT and CDR2 YNNKEL (reference sequence). Trimming shortened V by 1 base and J by 4 bases, and 7 bases separated the two germline ends. The CDR3 DNA reads TGTGCCAGCAGCCAAGGGGTTGCCACTGAAGCTTTCTTT. This gives the protein CASSQGVATEAFF.

The CDR3 loop is CASSLRGAGELFF. The CDR3 DNA reads as TGTGCCAGCAGTTTGCGAGGGGCCGGGGAGCTGTTTTTT. V gene TRBV12-3 or TRBV12-4 combines with J gene TRBJ2-2; D assignment may be TRBD1 or TRBD2 (5 bases each). The CDR3 runs to 13 residues. Trimming cost V 3 bases and J 6 bases, with 8 bases left between them.

The chain uses TRBV6-6 and TRBJ2-3; no clear D. The CDR3 sequence is 14 residues long. The V and J ends lost 6 bases and 3 bases respectively, with 13 bases between them. The germline gives CDR1 MNHNY, CDR2 SVGAGI (reference sequence). The CDR3 DNA reads as TGTGCCAGCAGCCAAGCACAAGTTACAGATACGCAGTATTTT. It specifies CASSQAQVTDTQYF.

V gene TRBV7-2 combines with J gene TRBJ1-6; TRBD1 agrees at 7 bases. V shed 5 bases and J 9 bases; nucleotides not matched to a gene: 10. This CDR3 region has 15 residues. CDR1 SGHTA and CDR2 FQGNSA come from the germline V gene. CDR3 in amino acids: CASSRLQGRGSPLHF. The CDR3, as DNA: TGTGCCAGCAGCCGGTTACAGGGGCGAGGTTCACCCCTCCACTTT.

The chain uses TRBV3-1 (or the pseudogene TRBV3-2) and TRBJ2-7; perhaps D is TRBD1 or TRBD2 (5 bases each). The CDR3 has 14 residues. V shed 1 base and J shed 6 bases, with 13 bases lying between them. The germline gives CDR1 LGHDT, CDR2 YNNKEL (reference sequence). This chain's CDR3 is CASSQVGTPVEQYF. The CDR3 bases are TGTGCCAGCAGCCAAGTGGGGACGCCTGTCGAGCAGTACTTC.

A few counts support this clone. The genes are TRBV23-1 and TRBJ2-7, with 7 nucleotides matching TRBD2. TRBV23-1 is annotated as an ORF whose role is uncertain. This CDR3 has 17 residues. J gave up 0 bases and V 4 bases, and 12 bases lay outside the gene matches. For the CDR3, the DNA is TGCGCCAGCAGTCGAACCCATAAAGGGAGGGACTCCTACGAGCAGTACTTC. Its translation: CASSRTHKGRDSYEQYF.